Each of the 7 T cell receptor beta chains below was sequenced from the same sample in a study of blood T cell repertoires in COVID-19. TCRdb keeps only in-frame clones here, not all; method: immunoSEQ multiplex PCR. The sample shows 80,000 to 95,000 clones, roughly 89% of them seen only once. The sample was peripheral blood. These receptors came from a woman in her 70s with acute or convalescent COVID-19.

The V call is TRBV27, the J call TRBJ1-4; 9 bases align to TRBD1. CDR3 length: 14 amino acids. Germline-derived CDR1 and CDR2 are MNHEY and SMNVEV (reference sequence). J was trimmed by 8 bases and V by 4 bases; bases with no gene match: 5. Here the CDR3 DNA reads TGTGCCAGCAGTTCCGGGACAGGGCTGGAAAAACTGTTTTTT. The encoded protein is CASSSGTGLEKLFF.

The chain has TRBV5-1 and TRBJ1-2; 10 nucleotides line up with TRBD1. Germline assignment: CDR1 SGHRS and CDR2 YFSETQ. The CDR3 runs to 15 residues. With 2 bases clipped from V and 3 bases from J, the junction kept 4 bases outside the gene matches. Here the CDR3 reads CASSLDRGRDYGYTF. CDR3 bases: TGCGCCAGCAGCTTAGACAGGGGGCGCGACTATGGCTACACCTTC.

V usage is TRBV18 and J usage is TRBJ1-5, with a tentative D call TRBD1 (6 bases). This CDR3 region has 15 residues. The V end lost 2 bases, the J end lost 6 bases, and 14 bases lay between the germline ends. Germline assignment: CDR1 KGHSH and CDR2 LQKENI. The CDR3 nucleotides are TGTGCCAGCTCACCAACACAGGGACAAGGTCAGCCCCAGCATTTT. This encodes CASSPTQGQGQPQHF.

V usage is TRBV28 and J usage is TRBJ2-7; the D gene is possibly TRBD1 (5 bases). Trimming removed 3 bases from V and 2 bases from J, with 14 bases in between. The CDR3 totals 15 residues. In germline, CDR1 is MDHEN, CDR2 SYDVKM. The CDR3 DNA is TGTGCCAGCAGTTTCGCCAACAGGATCCCCTACGAGCAGTACGTC. It translates to CASSFANRIPYEQYV.

The genes are TRBV18 and TRBJ2-1, with a weak D call TRBD2 (5 bases). This CDR3 spans 17 amino acids. Trimming removed 0 bases from V and 2 bases from J, with 14 bases in between. Germline V CDR1 and CDR2: KGHSH, LQKENI. CDR3 protein: CASSPPSGSSAYNEQFF. The CDR3 nucleotides read TGTGCCAGCTCACCACCGTCGGGGTCGAGTGCCTACAATGAGCAGTTCTTC.

The chain links TRBV15 to TRBJ1-1, with a weak D call TRBD1 (6 bases). V lost 0 bases, J lost 4 bases, and 9 bases lay in between. Per germline, CDR1 LNHNV and CDR2 YYDKDF (reference sequence). The CDR3 length is 14 residues. The CDR3 reads CATSRDRGGTEAFF. In nucleotides, the CDR3 is TGTGCCACCAGCAGAGATAGGGGGGGCACTGAAGCTTTCTTT.

J is TRBJ2-1 and V is TRBV15; unclear D gene. Deletions cut 1 base from V and 0 bases from J, with 10 bases between. This CDR3 spans 16 amino acids. Germline V gene lookup returns CDR1 LNHNV and CDR2 YYDKDF (reference sequence). CDR3 sequence (DNA): TGTGCCACCAGCAGAGCATTAACAAACTCCTACAATGAGCAGTTCTTC. Its protein is CATSRALTNSYNEQFF.